Described below is a single TCR beta chain sequence and its context. This clonotype was recorded many times. What this receptor recognizes is not known. Base quality data are lacking; no much larger clone is found one base away. These data come from a study of T cells in Graves' hyperthyroidism and ophthalmopathy (dated by TCRdb to between 2019 and 2020). With regard to the full study: Peripheral blood samples were taken at initial diagnosis, before any treatment was given. A discovery cohort of around 98 patients, approximately 44 with Graves' ophthalmopathy and 55 to 60 with stable Graves' hyperthyroidism, was used to find distinguishing TCR V-J signatures. An independent validation cohort of around 19 hyperthyroidism patients and more than 15 patients who later progressed to ophthalmopathy tested prospective prediction of ophthalmopathy. For training and testing, the roughly 93 patients in the discovery cohort were randomly divided in a 7:3 ratio. In addition, the study compared T-cell repertoires in thyroid tissue and in blood from about 6 Graves' hyperthyroidism patients. Once sampling was done, hyperthyroidism patients were given methimazole at a starting dose of 30 mg daily, whereas ophthalmopathy patients were given high-dose intravenous methylprednisolone. The paper reports TCR Vbeta CDR3 sequencing of 140 or so peripheral blood samples: 43 ophthalmopathy, under 80 hyperthyroidism and approximately 17 progressor patients. What the study reported, not specific to this receptor: Sample size was not statistically predetermined, and blinding of investigators to group allocation was not performed. A 13 V-J signature model separated ophthalmopathy from stable hyperthyroidism, with about 90% sensitivity and 81.08% specificity in cross-validation and 80%/75% in testing. Blood samples also contained most of the expanded thyroid clonotypes (frequency above 0.001), which suggests that blood repertoires may reflect thyroid immune responses. In validation, progression to ophthalmopathy was predicted by the model with around 71% sensitivity and 72.22% specificity, a median of approximately 7.1 months before onset.

The hyperthyroidism patients were between 18 and 65 years old and newly diagnosed, with a disease duration of less than 2 months. Exclusion was applied to patients with uncontrolled infections, other autoimmune diseases, pregnancy or lactation. Clinical symptoms, serum thyroxine and TRAb, thyroid ultrasound, and orbital computed tomography formed the basis for the diagnoses. For progressor patients, blood was drawn at the first diagnosis of hyperthyroidism, before any ophthalmopathy symptoms had appeared. Ficoll-Paque density gradient centrifugation was used to isolate PBMCs from 10 ml of fresh peripheral blood. Patients classed as progressors first received a Graves' hyperthyroidism diagnosis and then went on to develop ophthalmopathy during follow-up. Trizol reagent was used to extract total RNA, and RNA quality was then checked on an Agilent 2100 Bioanalyzer. Reading the germline V gene (reference sequence) gives CDR1 GTSNPN and CDR2 SVGIG. Unmatched junction bases come to 7, with V trimmed by 7 bases and J by 6 bases. The CDR3 runs 13 residues from the cysteine to the phenylalanine. The CDR3 DNA has 39 bases and is translated from base 1.

The TCR beta CDR3 regions were amplified from RNA transcripts. The first round of RT-PCR for the TCR CDR3 was performed with the HTBI primer set and the Qiagen OneStep RT-PCR kit. Libraries were constructed in a second round of multiplex PCR, after which size selection and purification were carried out. The libraries were sequenced on an Illumina HiSeq2000 using paired-end 100 bp reads. Regarding the original processing steps: SOAPnuke was used to process the raw data, throwing out any read that contained adapters or uncalled bases, had a mean Phred below 15, or lacked an exact constant-primer or identifier match. COPE v1.2.5 was used to merge high-quality paired reads, and clonotypes were defined as unique nucleotide sequences. MiTCR v1.1 was used to align clonotypes to the IMGT TRBV, TRBD and TRBJ reference segments. The analysis included only V-J combinations with a frequency above 0.0001, which together covered 98% to 99.2% of the repertoires. A TCS score was defined as the ratio of F50 (clonal expansion) to E x V (chaos), with BLOSUM62-based TCRdist applied between CDR3 peptides within each V-J. Welch's t-statistics and random forest reduced fewer than 550 V-J features to some 14, which were used in a naive Bayes classifier (R e1071). TCRdb trimmed public reads at Q25 via fastp, called clones via MiXCR and kept in-frame beta chains. A single entry per CDR3 protein holds the most common genes and DNA from its merged rows. The authors' filters were not applied to this entry. This sample lists about 720,000 distinct CDR3 sequences; about 17% were detected once. The ten biggest clones cover roughly a sixth of the sample.

The TCR sequence derives from a woman aged 50 to 60 with Graves' hyperthyroidism that later progressed to Graves' ophthalmopathy. The sample was blood. The sequence links TRBV30 to TRBJ1-2; 11 middle bases align to TRBD1. In nucleotides, the sequence is TGTGCCTTCCGGGACAGGGGGAAGGATGGCTACACCTTC. Translation gives CAFRDRGKDGYTF.